This T cell receptor (beta chain) originates from a study of tumor-infiltrating lymphocytes in primary liver carcinoma. Between roughly 20 and 31 mg of unsorted bulk tissue served as the source from which RNA and DNA were co-extracted. Using a constant-region primer together with ProtoScript II reverse transcriptase, TCR beta cDNA was made from 500 ng of total RNA. Three nested multiplex PCR rounds, a slightly modified ARM-PCR, produced the libraries for TCR beta. Both of the initial two PCR rounds ran for about 11 cycles and employed TRBV1-TRBV30 forward primers alongside a C-beta reverse primer. TCRdb re-analysed the multiplex PCR reads in MiXCR, keeping a single row per CDR3 protein. Among some 180,000 distinct CDR3 sequences, about 85% were seen once, and the ten largest hold 15% to 20%. This clonotype was detected many times. Trimming left V 4 bases short and J 6 bases short, with 17 bases between. The CDR3 is 15 residues long. The germline V gene encodes CDR1 SGHNT and CDR2 YYREEE (reference sequence).

The sample comprised tumor tissue from primary liver carcinoma. V gene TRBV5-4 combines with J gene TRBJ2-1; D uncertain. The receptor comes from a man aged 40-49 years with primary liver carcinoma and hepatitis B virus infection. The CDR3 here is CASSPSRIPFNEQFF. In nucleotides, the CDR3 is TGTGCCAGCAGCCCTTCCAGGATTCCCTTCAATGAGCAGTTCTTC.